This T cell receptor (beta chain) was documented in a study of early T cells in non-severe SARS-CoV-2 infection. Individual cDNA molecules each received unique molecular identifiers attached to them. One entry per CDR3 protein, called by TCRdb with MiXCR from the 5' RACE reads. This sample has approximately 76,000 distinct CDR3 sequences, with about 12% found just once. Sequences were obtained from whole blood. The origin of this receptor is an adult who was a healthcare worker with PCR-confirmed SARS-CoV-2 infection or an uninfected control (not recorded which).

CDR3 residues: CASRRTAANEQFF. The CDR3 DNA reads TGTGCCAGCAGGAGAACCGCGGCCAATGAGCAGTTCTTC. This sequence joins TRBV12-3 or TRBV12-4 and TRBJ2-1, with D unresolved. The CDR3 covers 13 residues. V was shortened by 6 bases and J by 6 bases, with 12 bases between the two germline ends.